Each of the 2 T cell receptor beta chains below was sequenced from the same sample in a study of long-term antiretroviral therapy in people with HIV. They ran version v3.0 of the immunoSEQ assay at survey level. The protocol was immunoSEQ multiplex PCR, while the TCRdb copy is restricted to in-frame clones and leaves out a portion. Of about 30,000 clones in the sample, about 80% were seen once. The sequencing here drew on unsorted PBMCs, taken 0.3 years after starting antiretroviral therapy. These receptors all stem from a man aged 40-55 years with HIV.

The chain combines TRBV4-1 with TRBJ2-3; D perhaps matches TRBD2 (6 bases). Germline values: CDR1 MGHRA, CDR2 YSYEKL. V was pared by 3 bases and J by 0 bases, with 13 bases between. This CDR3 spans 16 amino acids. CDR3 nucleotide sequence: TGCGCCAGCAGCCATCCACTAGCCCAGAGCACAGATACGCAGTATTTT. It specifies CASSHPLAQSTDTQYF.

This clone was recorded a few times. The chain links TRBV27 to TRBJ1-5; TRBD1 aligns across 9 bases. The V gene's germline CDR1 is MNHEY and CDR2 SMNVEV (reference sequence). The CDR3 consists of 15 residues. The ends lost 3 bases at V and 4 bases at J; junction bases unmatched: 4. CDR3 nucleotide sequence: TGTGCCAGCAGTTTCCACGGGACAGGGAATCAGCCCCAGCATTTT. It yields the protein CASSFHGTGNQPQHF.